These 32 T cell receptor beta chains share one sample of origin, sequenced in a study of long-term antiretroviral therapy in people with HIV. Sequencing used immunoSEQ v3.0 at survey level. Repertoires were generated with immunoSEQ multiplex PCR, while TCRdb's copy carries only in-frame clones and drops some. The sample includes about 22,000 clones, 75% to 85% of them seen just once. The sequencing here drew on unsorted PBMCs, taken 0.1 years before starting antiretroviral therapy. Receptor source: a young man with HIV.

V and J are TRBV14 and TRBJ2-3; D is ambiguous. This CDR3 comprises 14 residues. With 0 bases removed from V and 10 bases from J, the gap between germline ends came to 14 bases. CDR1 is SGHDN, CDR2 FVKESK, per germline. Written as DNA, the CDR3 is TGTGCCAGCAGCCAAGATCTCGTTAGAGGCCCGCAGTATTTT. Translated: CASSQDLVRGPQYF.

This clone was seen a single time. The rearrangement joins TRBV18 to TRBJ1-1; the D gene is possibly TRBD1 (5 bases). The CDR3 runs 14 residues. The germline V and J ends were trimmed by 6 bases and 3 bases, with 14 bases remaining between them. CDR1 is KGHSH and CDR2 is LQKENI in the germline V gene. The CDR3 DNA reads TGTGCCAGCTCCCCCCAGGGTTGGGACACTGAAGCTTTCTTT. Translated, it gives CASSPQGWDTEAFF.

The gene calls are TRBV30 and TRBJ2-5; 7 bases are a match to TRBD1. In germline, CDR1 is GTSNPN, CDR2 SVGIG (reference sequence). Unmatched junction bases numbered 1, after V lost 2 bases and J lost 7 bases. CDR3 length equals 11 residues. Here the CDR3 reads CAWSSGGTQYF. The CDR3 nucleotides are TGTGCCTGGAGTTCAGGGGGGACCCAGTACTTC. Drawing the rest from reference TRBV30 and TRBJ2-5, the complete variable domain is SQTIHQWPATLVQPVGSPLSLECTVEGTSNPNLYWYRQAAGRGLQLLFYSVGIGQISSEVPQNLSASRPQDRQFILSSKKLLLSDSGFYLCAWSSGGTQYFGPGTRLLVL.

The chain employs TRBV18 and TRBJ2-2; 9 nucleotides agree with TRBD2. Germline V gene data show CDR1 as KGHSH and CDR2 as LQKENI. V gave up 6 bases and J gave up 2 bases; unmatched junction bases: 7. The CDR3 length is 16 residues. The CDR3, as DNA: TGTGCCAGCTCGTTTAGCGGGGGCTATAACACCGGGGAGCTGTTTTTT. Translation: CASSFSGGYNTGELFF.

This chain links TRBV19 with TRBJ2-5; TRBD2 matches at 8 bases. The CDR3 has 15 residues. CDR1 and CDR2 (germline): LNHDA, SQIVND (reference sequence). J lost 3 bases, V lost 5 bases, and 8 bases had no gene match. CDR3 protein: CASSAAGAGKETQYF. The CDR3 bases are TGTGCCAGTAGTGCAGCGGGAGCGGGAAAAGAGACCCAGTACTTC.

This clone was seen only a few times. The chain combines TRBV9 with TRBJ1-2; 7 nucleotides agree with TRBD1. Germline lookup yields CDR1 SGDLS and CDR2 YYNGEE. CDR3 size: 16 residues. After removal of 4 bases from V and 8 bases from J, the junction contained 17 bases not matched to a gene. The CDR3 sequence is CASSFTGTEAGRGYTF. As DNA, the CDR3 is TGTGCCAGCAGCTTCACCGGGACAGAAGCTGGACGGGGCTACACCTTC.

The CDR3 DNA sequence: TGTGCCAGCACGGTTGAATCCTATAATTCACCCCTCCACTTT. This translates into CASTVESYNSPLHF. The V gene is TRBV5-6, the J gene TRBJ1-6; D gene ambiguous. V shed 6 bases and J shed 1 base, with 8 bases lying between them. The germline CDR1 and CDR2 sequences are SGHDT and YYEEEE. CDR3 length: 14 residues.

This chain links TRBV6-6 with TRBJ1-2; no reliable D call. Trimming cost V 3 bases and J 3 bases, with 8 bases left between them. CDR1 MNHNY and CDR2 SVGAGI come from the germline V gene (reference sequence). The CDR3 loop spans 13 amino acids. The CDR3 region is CASSYNRYYGYTF. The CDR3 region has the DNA TGTGCCAGCAGTTATAACAGATACTATGGCTACACCTTC.

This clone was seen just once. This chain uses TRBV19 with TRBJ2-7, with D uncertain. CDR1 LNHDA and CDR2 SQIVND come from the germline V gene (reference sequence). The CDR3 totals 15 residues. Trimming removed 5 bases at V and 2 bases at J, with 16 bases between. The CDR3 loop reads CASSPARAGTYEQYF. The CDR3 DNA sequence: TGTGCCAGTAGTCCCGCCCGGGCCGGAACCTACGAGCAGTACTTC.

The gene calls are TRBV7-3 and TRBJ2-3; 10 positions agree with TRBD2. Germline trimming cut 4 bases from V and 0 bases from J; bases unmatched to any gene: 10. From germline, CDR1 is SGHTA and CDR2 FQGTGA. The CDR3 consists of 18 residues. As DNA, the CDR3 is TGTGCCAGCAGCTCCCCTAGCGGGGGCCTGATTAGCACAGATACGCAGTATTTT. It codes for CASSSPSGGLISTDTQYF.

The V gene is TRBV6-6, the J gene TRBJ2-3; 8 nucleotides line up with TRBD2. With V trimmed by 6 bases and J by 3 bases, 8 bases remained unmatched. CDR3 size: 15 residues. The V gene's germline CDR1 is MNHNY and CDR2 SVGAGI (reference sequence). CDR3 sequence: CASSYSGVFTDTQYF. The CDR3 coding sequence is TGTGCCAGCAGCTATAGCGGGGTTTTTACAGATACGCAGTATTTT.

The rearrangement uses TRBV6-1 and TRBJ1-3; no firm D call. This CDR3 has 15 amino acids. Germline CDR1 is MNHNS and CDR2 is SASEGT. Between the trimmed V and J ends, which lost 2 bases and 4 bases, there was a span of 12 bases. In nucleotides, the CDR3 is TGTGCCAGCAGTGAAATGGACTCTTCCGGAAACACCATATATTTT. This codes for CASSEMDSSGNTIYF.

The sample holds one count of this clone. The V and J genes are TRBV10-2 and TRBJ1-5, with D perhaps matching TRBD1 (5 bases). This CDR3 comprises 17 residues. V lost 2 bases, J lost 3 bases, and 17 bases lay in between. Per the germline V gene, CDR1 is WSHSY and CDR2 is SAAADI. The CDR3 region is CASSEPGRVPFNQPQHF. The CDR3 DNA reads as TGCGCCAGCAGTGAGCCCGGCAGGGTTCCCTTCAATCAGCCCCAGCATTTT.

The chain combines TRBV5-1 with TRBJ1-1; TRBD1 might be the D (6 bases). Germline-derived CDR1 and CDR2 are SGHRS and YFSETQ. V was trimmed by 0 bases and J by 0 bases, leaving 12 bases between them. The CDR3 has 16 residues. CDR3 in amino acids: CASSLEPRGLNTEAFF. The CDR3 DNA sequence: TGCGCCAGCAGCTTGGAACCCAGGGGACTGAACACTGAAGCTTTCTTT.

The CDR3: CASSSILDGNEQYF. CDR3 nucleotide sequence: TGTGCCAGCAGTTCCATCTTGGACGGGAACGAGCAGTACTTC. The gene calls are TRBV27 and TRBJ2-7; perhaps TRBD2 as D (5 bases). Trimming took off 4 bases at V and 5 bases at J, with 15 bases between the two ends. The CDR3 spans 14 residues. CDR1 is MNHEY and CDR2 is SMNVEV in the germline V gene (reference sequence).

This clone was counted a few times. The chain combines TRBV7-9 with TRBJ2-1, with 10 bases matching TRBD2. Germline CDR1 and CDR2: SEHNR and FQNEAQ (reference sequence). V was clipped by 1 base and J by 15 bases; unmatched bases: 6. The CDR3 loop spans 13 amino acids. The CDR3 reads CASSLDRAGGRFF. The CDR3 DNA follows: TGTGCCAGCAGCTTAGATAGAGCGGGGGGGCGGTTCTTC.

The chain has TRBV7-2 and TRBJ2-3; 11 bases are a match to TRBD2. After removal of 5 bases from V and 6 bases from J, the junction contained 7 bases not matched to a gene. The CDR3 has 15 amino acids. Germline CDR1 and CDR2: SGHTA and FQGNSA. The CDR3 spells CASSLIAGGRDTQYF. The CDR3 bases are TGTGCCAGCAGCCTCATAGCGGGGGGGCGGGATACGCAGTATTTT.

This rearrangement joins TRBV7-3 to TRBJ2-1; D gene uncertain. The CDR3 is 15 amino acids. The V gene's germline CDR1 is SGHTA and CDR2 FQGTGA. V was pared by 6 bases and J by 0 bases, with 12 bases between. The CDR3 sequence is CASSWAASSYNEQFF. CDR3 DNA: TGTGCCAGCAGTTGGGCCGCGAGCTCCTACAATGAGCAGTTCTTC.

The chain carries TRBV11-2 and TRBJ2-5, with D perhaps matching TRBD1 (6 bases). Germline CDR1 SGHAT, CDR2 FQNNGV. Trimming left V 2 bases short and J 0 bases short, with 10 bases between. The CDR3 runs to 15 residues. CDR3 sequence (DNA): TGTGCCAGCAGCTTACTCGGGACAAACCAAGAGACCCAGTACTTC. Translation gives CASSLLGTNQETQYF.

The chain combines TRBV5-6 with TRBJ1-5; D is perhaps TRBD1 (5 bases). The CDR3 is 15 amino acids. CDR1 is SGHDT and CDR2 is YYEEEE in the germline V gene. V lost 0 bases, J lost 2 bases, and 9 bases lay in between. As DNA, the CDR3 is TGTGCCAGCAGCTTGGGGGGCGTCGGCAATCAGCCCCAGCATTTT. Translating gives CASSLGGVGNQPQHF.

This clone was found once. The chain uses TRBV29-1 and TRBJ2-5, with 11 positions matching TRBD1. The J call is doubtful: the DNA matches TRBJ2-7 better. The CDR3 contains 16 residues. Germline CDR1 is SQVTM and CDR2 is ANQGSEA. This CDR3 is CSARAGQGATAYEQYF. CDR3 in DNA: TGCAGCGCCCGGGCCGGACAGGGGGCTACGGCCTACGAGCAGTACTTC.

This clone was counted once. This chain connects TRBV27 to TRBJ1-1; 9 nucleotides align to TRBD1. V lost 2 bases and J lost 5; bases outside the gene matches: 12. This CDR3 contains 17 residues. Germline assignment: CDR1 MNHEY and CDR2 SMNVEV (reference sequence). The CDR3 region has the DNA TGTGCCAGCAGTTTACAGGCCCCACAGGGGGCGCGAACTGAAGCTTTCTTT. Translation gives CASSLQAPQGARTEAFF.

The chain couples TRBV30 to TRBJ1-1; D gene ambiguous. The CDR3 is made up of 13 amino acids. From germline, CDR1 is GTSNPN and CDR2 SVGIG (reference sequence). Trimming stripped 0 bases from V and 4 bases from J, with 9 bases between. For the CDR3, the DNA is TGTGCCTGGAGTGTATCCAGTCTCACTGAAGCTTTCTTT. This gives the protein CAWSVSSLTEAFF.

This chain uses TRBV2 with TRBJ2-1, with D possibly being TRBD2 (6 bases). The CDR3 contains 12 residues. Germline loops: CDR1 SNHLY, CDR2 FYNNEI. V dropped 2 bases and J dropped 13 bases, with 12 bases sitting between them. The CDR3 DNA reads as TGTGCCAGCAGTGAACGGCGGGGACCCCAGTTCTTC. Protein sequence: CASSERRGPQFF.

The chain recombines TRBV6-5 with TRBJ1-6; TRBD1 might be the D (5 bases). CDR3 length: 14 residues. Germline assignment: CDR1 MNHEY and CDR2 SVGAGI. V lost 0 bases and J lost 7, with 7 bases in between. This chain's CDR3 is CASSYSRQNSPLHF. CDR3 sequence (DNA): TGTGCCAGCAGTTACTCCCGACAGAATTCACCCCTCCACTTT.

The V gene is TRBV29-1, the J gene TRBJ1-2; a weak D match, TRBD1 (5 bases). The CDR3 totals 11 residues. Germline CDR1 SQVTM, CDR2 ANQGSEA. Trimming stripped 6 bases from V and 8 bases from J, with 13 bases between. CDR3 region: CSVPWGYGYTF. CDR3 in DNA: TGCAGCGTCCCCTGGGGGTACGGCTACACCTTC.

The CDR3 nucleotides are TGCGCCAGCAGCCAGGCGGGAGCGGGAACGCAGTATTTT. It codes for CASSQAGAGTQYF. The chain recombines TRBV4-3 with TRBJ2-3; the match to TRBD2 covers 7 bases. The CDR3 length is 13 residues. Trimming took 3 bases from V and 9 from J; bases not matched to a gene: 6. Germline values: CDR1 LGHNA, CDR2 YSLEER.

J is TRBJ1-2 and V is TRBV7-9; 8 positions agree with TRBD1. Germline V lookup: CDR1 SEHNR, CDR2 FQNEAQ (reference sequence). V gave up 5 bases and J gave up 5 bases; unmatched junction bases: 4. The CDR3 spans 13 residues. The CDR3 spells CASSPGGGYGYTF. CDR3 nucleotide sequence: TGTGCCAGCAGCCCAGGGGGCGGGTATGGCTACACCTTC. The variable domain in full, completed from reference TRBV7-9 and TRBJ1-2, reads DTGVSQNPRHKITKRGQNVTFRCDPISEHNRLYWYRQTLGQGPEFLTYFQNEAQLEKSRLLSDRFSAERPKGSFSTLEIQRTEQGDSAMYLCASSPGGGYGYTFGSGTRLTVV.

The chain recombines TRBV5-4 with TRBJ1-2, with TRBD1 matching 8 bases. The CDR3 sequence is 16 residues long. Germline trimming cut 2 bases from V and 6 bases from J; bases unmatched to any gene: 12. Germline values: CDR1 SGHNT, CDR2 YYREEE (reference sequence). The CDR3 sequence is CASSLEENRGGHGYTF. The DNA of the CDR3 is TGTGCCAGCAGCTTAGAGGAGAACAGGGGGGGGCATGGCTACACCTTC. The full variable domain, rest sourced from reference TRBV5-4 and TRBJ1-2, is ETGVTQSPTHLIKTRGQQVTLRCSSQSGHNTVSWYQQALGQGPQFIFQYYREEENGRGNFPPRFSGLQFPNYSSELNVNALELDDSALYLCASSLEENRGGHGYTFGSGTRLTVV.

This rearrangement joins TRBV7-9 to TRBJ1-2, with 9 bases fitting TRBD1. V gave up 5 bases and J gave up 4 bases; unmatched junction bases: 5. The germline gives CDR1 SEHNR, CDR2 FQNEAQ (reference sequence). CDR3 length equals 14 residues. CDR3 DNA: TGTGCCAGCAGCCAGACAGGGGGGGGCTATGGCTACACCTTC. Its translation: CASSQTGGGYGYTF.

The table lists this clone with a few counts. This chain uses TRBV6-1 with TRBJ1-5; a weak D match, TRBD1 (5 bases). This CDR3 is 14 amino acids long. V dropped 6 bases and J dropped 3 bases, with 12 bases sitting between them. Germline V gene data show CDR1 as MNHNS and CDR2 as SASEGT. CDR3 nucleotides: TGTGCCAGCAGAAAGGCAGGGTTCAATCAGCCCCAGCATTTT. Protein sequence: CASRKAGFNQPQHF.

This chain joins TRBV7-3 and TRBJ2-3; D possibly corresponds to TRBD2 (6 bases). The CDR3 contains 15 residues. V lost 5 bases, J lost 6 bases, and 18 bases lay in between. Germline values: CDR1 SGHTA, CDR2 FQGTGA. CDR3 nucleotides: TGTGCCAGCAGCCCCGGGAGACGGGGCGGGGATACGCAGTATTTT. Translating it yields CASSPGRRGGDTQYF.